Here is one TCR beta chain with its context. No antigen is known for it. The naive CD8 population came from CD45RO-negative cells selected for CCR7, without terminally differentiated effector memory CD45RA+ cells. CDR3 length: 15 amino acids. The J segment lost 3 bases and the V segment lost 5 bases, leaving 9 bases of the junction unmatched. Germline-derived CDR1 and CDR2 are PRHDT and FYEKMQ (reference sequence). Clones were sequenced by immunoSEQ multiplex PCR, and TCRdb holds only the in-frame ones, with some missing. The data hold roughly 2,000,000 clones, with just under 95% observed a single time. These data belong to a study of shared clonotypes between healthy human individuals. Study-wide results and caveats: Non-shared clonotypes displayed generation probabilities falling below those of clonotypes present in all four donors.

Sequences were obtained from naive CD8+ T cells sorted from blood. The clonotype comes from a man between 18 and 29 years old in good health. V usage is TRBV13 and J usage is TRBJ2-7; 8 nucleotides agree with TRBD2. The CDR3 DNA is TGTGCCAGCAGCCCGACTAGCGTGGGGTACTACGAGCAGTACTTC. Translation: CASSPTSVGYYEQYF.